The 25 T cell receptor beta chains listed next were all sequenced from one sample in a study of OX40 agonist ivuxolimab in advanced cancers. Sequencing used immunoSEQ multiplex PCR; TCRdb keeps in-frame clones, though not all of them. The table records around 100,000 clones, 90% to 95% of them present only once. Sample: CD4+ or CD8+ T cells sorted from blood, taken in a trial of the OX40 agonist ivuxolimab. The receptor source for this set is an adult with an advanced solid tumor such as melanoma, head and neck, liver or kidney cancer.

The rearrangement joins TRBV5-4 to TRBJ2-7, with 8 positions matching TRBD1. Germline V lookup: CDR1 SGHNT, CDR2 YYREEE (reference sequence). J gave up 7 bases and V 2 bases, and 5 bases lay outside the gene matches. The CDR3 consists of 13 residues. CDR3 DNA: TGTGCCAGCAGCTTTCAGGGGGCAAGGGAGCAGTACTTC. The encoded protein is CASSFQGAREQYF.

CDR3 nucleotide sequence: TGTGCCAGCAGTCCTAGCGACAGGTCCTACGAGCAGTACTTC. Translated: CASSPSDRSYEQYF. The chain couples TRBV6-5 to TRBJ2-7; D may be TRBD1 or TRBD2 (6 bases each). V shed 5 bases and J shed 1 base, with 12 bases lying between them. Germline V gene data show CDR1 as MNHEY and CDR2 as SVGAGI. There are 14 residues in the CDR3.

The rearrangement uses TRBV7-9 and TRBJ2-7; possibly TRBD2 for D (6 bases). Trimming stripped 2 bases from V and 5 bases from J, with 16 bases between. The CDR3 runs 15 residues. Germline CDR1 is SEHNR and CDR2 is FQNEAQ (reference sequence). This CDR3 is CASSLKGLRTNEQYF. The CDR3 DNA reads TGTGCCAGCAGCTTAAAAGGACTACGCACTAACGAGCAGTACTTC.

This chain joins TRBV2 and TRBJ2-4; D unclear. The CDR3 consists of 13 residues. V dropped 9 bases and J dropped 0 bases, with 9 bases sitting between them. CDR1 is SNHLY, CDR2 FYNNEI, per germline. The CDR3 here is CASGLLAKNIQYF. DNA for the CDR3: TGTGCCAGTGGGTTACTAGCCAAAAACATTCAGTACTTC.

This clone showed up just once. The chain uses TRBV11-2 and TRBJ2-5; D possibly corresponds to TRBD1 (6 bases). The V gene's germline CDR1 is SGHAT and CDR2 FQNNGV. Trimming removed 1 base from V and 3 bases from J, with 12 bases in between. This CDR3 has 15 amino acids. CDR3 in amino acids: CASSLGGTPKETQYF. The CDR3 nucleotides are TGTGCCAGCAGCTTAGGGGGGACACCCAAAGAGACCCAGTACTTC.

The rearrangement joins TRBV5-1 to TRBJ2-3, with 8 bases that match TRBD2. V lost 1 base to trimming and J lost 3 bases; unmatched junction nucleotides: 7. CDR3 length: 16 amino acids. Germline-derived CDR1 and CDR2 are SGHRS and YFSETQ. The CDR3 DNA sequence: TGCGCCAGCAGCTTGAGCGGGAGTAGTCAGACAGATACGCAGTATTTT. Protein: CASSLSGSSQTDTQYF.

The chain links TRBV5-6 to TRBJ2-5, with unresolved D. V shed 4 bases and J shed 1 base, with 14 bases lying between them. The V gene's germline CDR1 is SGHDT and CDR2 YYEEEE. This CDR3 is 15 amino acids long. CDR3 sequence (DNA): TGTGCCAGCAGCCTACTCTCCATGGCCCAAGAGACCCAGTACTTC. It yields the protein CASSLLSMAQETQYF.

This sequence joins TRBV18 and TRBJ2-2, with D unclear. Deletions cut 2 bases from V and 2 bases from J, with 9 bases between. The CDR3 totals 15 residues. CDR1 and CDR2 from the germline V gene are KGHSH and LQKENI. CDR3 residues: CASSPGQINTGELFF. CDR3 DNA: TGTGCCAGCTCACCAGGGCAGATTAACACCGGGGAGCTGTTTTTT.

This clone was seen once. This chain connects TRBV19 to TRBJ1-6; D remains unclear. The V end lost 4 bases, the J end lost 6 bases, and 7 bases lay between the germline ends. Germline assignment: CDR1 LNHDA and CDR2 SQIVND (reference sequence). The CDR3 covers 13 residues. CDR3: CASSRAGNSPLHF. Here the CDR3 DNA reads TGTGCCAGTAGTAGAGCCGGTAATTCACCCCTCCACTTT.

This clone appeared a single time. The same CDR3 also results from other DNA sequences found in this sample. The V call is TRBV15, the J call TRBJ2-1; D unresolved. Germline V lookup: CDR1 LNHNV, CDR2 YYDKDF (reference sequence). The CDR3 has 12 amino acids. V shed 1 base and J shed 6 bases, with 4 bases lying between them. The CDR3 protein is CATSRVSNEQFF. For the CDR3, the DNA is TGTGCCACCAGCAGAGTCAGCAATGAGCAGTTCTTC.

This CDR3 is CASSLVLGQGIPGELFF. CDR3 coding DNA: TGTGCCAGCAGCTTGGTCCTAGGACAGGGCATCCCCGGGGAGCTGTTTTTT. The V and J genes are TRBV5-4 and TRBJ2-2, with 8 bases fitting TRBD1. The CDR3 has 17 residues. Germline CDR1 SGHNT, CDR2 YYREEE (reference sequence). V lost 0 bases to trimming and J lost 6 bases; unmatched junction nucleotides: 10.

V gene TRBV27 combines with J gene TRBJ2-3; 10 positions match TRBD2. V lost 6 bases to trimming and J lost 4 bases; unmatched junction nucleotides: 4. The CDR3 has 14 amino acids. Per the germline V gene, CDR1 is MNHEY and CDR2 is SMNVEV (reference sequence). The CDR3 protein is CASRSGRVSDTQYF. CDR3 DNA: TGTGCCAGCAGGAGCGGGAGGGTGTCAGATACGCAGTATTTT.

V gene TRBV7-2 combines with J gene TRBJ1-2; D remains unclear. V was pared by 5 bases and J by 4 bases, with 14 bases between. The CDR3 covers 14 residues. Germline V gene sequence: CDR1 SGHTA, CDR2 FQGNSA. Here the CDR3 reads CASSLVKERYGYTF. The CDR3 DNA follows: TGTGCCAGCAGCCTCGTAAAGGAGCGCTATGGCTACACCTTC.

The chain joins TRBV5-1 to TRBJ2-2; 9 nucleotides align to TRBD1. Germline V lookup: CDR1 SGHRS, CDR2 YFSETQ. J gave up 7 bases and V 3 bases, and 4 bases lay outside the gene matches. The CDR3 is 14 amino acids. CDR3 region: CASSYSTGGGELFF. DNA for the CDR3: TGCGCCAGCAGCTATTCGACAGGGGGCGGGGAGCTGTTTTTT. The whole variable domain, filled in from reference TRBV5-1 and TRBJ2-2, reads KAGVTQTPRYLIKTRGQQVTLSCSPISGHRSVSWYQQTPGQGLQFLFEYFSETQRNKGNFPGRFSGRQFSNSRSEMNVSTLELGDSALYLCASSYSTGGGELFFGEGSRLTVL.

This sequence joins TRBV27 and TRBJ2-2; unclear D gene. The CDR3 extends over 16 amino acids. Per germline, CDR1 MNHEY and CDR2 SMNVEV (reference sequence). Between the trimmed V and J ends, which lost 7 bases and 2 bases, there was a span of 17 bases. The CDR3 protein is CASNQYLVTNTGELFF. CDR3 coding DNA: TGTGCCAGCAACCAATATTTAGTAACCAACACCGGGGAGCTGTTTTTT.

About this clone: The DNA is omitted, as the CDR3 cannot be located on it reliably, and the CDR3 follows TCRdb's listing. CDR3 in amino acids: CASSVASGTSRLVF. The chain combines TRBV7-3 with TRBJ2-1; whether TRBD2, the table's D call, matches the DNA was not checked. Including both end residues, the CDR3 is 14 amino acids long. Germline V gene data show CDR1 as SGHTA and CDR2 as FQGTGA.

The CDR3 DNA sequence: TGTGCCAGCAGCCCCGGGGGGTCTTACGAGCAGTACTTC. The encoded protein is CASSPGGSYEQYF. The J gene is TRBJ2-7, the V gene TRBV5-5; TRBD2 matches 7 bases. V was clipped by 4 bases and J by 4 bases; unmatched bases: 5. This CDR3 is 13 amino acids long. Germline V gene sequence: CDR1 SGHKS, CDR2 YYEKEE (reference sequence).

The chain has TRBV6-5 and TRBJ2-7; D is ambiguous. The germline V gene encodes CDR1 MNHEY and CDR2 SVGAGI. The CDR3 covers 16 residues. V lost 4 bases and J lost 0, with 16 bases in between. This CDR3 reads CASSSPGRQSSYEQYF. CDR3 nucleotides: TGTGCCAGCAGTTCCCCCGGACGCCAGAGCTCCTACGAGCAGTACTTC.

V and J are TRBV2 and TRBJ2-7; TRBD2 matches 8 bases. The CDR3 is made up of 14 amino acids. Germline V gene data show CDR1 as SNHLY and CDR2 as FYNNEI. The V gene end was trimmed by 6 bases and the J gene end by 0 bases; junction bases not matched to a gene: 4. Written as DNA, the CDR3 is TGTGCCAGCAGGGAGCGGGAGAGCTCCTACGAGCAGTACTTC. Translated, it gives CASRERESSYEQYF.

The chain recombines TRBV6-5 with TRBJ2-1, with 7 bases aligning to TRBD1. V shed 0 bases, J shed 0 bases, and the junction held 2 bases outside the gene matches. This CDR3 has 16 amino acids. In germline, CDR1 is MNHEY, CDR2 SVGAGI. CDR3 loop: CASSYSDRVSYNEQFF. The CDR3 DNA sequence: TGTGCCAGCAGTTACTCAGACAGGGTCTCCTACAATGAGCAGTTCTTC.

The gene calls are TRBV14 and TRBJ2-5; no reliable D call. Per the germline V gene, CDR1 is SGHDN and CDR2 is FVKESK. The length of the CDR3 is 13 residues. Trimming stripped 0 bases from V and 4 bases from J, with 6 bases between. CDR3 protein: CASSQEIGETQYF. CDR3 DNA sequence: TGTGCCAGCAGCCAAGAAATCGGAGAGACCCAGTACTTC.

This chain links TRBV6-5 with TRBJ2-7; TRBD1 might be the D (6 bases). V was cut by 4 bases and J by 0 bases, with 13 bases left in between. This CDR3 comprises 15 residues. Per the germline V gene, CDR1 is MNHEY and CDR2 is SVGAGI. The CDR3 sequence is CASSSPGQNSYEQYF. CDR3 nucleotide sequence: TGTGCCAGCAGTTCCCCGGGACAAAACTCCTACGAGCAGTACTTC.

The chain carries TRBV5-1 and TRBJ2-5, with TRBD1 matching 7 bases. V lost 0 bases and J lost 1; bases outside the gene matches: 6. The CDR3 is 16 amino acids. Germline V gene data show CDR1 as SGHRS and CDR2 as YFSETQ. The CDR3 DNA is TGCGCCAGCAGCTTGGATGGGACAGTCCTCCAAGAGACCCAGTACTTC. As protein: CASSLDGTVLQETQYF.

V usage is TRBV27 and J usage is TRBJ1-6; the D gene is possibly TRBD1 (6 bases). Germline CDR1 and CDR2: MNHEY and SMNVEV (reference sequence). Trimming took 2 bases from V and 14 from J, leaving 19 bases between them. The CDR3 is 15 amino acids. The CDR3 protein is CASSLQQGGVTALHF. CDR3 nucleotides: TGTGCCAGCAGTTTACAACAGGGAGGAGTCACGGCCCTCCACTTT.

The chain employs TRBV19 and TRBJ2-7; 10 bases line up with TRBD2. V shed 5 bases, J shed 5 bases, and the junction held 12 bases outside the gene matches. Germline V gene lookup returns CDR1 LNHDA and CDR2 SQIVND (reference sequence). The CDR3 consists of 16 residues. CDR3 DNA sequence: TGTGCCAGTAGTCCCTCAGCGGGACTAGCGTTACACGAGCAGTACTTC. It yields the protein CASSPSAGLALHEQYF.